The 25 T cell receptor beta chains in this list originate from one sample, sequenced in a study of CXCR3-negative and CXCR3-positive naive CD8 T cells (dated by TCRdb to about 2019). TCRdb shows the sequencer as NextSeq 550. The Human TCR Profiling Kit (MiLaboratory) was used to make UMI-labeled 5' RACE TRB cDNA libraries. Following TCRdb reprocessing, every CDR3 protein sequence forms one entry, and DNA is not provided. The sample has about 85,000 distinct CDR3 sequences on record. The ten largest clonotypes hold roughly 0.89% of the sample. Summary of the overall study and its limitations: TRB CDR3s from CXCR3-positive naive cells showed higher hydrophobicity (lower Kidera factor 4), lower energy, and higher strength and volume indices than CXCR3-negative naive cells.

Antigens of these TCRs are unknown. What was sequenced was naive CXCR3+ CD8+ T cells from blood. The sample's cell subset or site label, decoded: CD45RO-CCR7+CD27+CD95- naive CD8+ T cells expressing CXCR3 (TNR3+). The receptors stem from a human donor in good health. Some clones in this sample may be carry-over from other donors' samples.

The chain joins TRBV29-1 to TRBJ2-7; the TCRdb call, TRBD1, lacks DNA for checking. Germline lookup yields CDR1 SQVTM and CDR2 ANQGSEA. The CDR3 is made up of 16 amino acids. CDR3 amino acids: CSVEDPDSRFSYEQYF.

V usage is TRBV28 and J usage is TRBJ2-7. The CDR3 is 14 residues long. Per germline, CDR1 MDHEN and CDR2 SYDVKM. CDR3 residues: CASRISEFMNEQYF. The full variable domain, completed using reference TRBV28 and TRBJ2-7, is DVKVTQSSRYLVKRTGEKVFLECVQDMDHENMFWYRQDPGLGLRLIYFSYDVKMKEKGDIPEGYSVSREKKERFSLILESASTNQTSMYLCASRISEFMNEQYFGPGTRLTVT.

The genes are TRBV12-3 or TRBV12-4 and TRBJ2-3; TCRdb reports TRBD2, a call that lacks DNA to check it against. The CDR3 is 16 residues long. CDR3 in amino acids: CASRVISGGYTDTQYF.

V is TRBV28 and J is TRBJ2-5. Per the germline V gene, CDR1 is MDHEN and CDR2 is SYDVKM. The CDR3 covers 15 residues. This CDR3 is CASSRLPTYGETQYF.

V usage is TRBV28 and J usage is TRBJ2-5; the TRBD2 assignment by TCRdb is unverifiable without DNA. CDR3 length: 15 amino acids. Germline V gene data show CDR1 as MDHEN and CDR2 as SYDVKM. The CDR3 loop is CASRNPSGGGPTQYF.

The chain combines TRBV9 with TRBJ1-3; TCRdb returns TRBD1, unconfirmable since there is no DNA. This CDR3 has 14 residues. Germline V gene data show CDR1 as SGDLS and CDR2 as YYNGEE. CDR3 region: CASSGRGSGNTIYF. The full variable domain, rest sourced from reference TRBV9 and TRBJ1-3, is DSGVTQTPKHLITATGQRVTLRCSPRSGDLSVYWYQQSLDQGLQFLIQYYNGEERAKGNILERFSAQQFPDLHSELNLSSLELGDSALYFCASSGRGSGNTIYFGEGSWLTVV.

CDR3 sequence: CSADNLAGGLGFNEQFF. This chain joins TRBV20-1 and TRBJ2-1; TCRdb gives TRBD1 as the D gene, but with no DNA this cannot be confirmed. Germline CDR1 and CDR2: DFQATT and SNEGSKA (reference sequence). There are 17 residues in the CDR3.

The CDR3 is CASSLALREKLFF. The genes are TRBV7-9 and TRBJ1-4. The CDR3 totals 13 residues. CDR1 and CDR2 from the germline V gene are SEHNR and FQNEAQ (reference sequence).

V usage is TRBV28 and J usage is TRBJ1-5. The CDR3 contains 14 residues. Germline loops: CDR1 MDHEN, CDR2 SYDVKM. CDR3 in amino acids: CASKVQHSNQPQHF.

This CDR3 is CASSLLDQETQYF. The chain has TRBV28 and TRBJ2-5. This CDR3 contains 13 residues. Germline lookup yields CDR1 MDHEN and CDR2 SYDVKM.

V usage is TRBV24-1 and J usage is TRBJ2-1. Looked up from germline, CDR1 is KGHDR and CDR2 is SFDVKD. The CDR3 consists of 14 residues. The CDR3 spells CATSDRSRHNEQFF.

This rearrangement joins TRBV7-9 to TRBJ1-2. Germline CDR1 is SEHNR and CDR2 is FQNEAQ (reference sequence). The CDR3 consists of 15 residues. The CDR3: CASSPRAGEGYGYTF.

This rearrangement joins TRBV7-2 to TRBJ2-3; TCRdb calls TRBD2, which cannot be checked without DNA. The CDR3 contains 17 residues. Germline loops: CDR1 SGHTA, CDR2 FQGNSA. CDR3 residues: CATTTSGGPSSTDTQYF.

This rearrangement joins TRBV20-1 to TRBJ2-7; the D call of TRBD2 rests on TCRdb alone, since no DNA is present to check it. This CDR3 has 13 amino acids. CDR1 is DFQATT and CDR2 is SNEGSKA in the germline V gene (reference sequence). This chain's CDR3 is CSARDEGWYEQYF.

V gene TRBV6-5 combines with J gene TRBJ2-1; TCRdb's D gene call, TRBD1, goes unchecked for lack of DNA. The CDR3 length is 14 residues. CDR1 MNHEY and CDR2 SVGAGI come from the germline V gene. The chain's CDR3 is CASSPRGRFNEQFF.

The CDR3 is CSVTVLGYEQYF. The genes are TRBV29-1 and TRBJ2-7. Germline assignment: CDR1 SQVTM and CDR2 ANQGSEA. The CDR3 extends over 12 amino acids.

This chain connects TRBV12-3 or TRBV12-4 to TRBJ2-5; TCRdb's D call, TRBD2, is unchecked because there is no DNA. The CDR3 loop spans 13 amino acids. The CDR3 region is CASSPGGGETQYF.

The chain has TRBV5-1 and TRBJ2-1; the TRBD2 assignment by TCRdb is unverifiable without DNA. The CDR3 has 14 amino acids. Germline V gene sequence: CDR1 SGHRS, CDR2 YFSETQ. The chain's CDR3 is CASSPGTGRDEQFF.

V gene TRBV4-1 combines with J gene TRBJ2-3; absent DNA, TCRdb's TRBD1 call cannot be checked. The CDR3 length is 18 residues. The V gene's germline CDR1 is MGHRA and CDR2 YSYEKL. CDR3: CASSQRVDRVSAADTQYF.

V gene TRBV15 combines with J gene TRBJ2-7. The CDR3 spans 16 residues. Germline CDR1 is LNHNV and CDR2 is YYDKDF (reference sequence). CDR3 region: CATSRDSELSSYEQYF.

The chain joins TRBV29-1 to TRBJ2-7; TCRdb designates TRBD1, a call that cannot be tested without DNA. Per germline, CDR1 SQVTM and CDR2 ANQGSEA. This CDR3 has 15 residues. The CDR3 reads CSVVISRVNSHEQYF.

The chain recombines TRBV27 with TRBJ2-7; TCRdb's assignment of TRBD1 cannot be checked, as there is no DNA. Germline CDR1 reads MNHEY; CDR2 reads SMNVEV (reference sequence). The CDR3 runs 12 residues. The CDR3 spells CASRTGAGEQYF.

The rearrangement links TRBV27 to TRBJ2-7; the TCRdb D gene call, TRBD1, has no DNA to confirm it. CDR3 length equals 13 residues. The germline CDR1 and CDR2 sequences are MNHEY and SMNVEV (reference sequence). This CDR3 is CASRRTVLGEQYF.

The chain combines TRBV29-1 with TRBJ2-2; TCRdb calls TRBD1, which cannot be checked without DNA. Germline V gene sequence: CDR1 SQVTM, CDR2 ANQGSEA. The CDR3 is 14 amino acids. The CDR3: CSYQTGRNTGELFF.

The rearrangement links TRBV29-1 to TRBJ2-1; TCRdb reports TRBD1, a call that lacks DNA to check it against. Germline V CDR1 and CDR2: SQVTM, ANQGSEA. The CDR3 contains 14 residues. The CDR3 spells CSVDWGAGNGEQFF.